This T cell receptor (beta chain) was captured in a study of blood T cell repertoires in COVID-19. CDR1 is SGHNT, CDR2 YYREEE, per germline (reference sequence). Trimming pared 5 bases from V and 0 bases from J, leaving 17 bases between. CDR3 length equals 16 residues. Recruits, aged roughly 18 to 90 years, lived in 24 US areas. Cohort assignment relied on participant-reported clinical history. Original methodology: Amplified reference gene primers provided the basis for estimating nucleated cell counts. Some clones are missing from TCRdb's copy, which holds only in-frame ones; the method was immunoSEQ multiplex PCR. That table furnishes V, J and clone size, whereas the DNA furnished D and trimming. The table records some 260,000 clones, around 90% of them present only once.

The receptor's source is a woman between 25 and 40 years old with acute COVID-19. The chain combines TRBV5-4 with TRBJ1-1; no definite D call. Sequencing was performed on PBMCs or T cells enriched from blood (not recorded which). The CDR3 sequence: CASSFSPVPMNTEAFF. In nucleotides, the CDR3 is TGTGCCAGCAGTTTTTCTCCGGTGCCCATGAACACTGAAGCTTTCTTT.